The text below deals with one TCR beta chain. Its cognate antigen has yet to be identified. No base-level quality is on record; no much larger clone is a single base apart. The collaborating institutions used their own protocols to collect whole blood in K2EDTA tubes. For TCRbeta analysis, collaborators shipped samples as frozen whole blood, isolated PBMCs, or DNA extracted from either of those sample types. The CDR3 runs 19 amino acids, cysteine and phenylalanine included. Only CDR3 DNA is held: 57 bases, read in frame from base 1. The germline V gene (reference sequence) provides CDR1 LNHDA and CDR2 SQIVND. Trimming removed 5 bases from V and 6 bases from J; the gene matches leave 17 bases unexplained. The source of the sample is a study of blood T cell repertoires in COVID-19 (dated by TCRdb to the early 2020s). Concerning the study at large: Samples covering the acute and convalescent phases of COVID-19 were provided by collaborators in the United States, Italy and Spain. Where available, HLA class I and class II types were taken from metadata supplied by the sample provider and were not determined by assay-based typing. The samples were drawn from two sources: the first 160 participants of the ongoing ImmuneRACE study, and over 1,000 subjects contributed by 6 global collaborators. Deeply sampled blood TCRbeta repertoires from subjects exposed to, actively infected with, or recovered from COVID-19 were included in the dataset. The prospective study material was composed of cDNA or gDNA derived from T cells, B-cell-depleted T cells, or PBMCs. The repertoires were made available in a free public database intended to serve as a resource for research on the immune response to SARS-CoV-2. Sample metadata almost always included a de-identified subject ID, COVID-19 status, age in years and sex. Beyond this particular receptor, the publication reports: Clinical and demographic metadata were provided uncurated, with the amount varying by source and participant.

TCRbeta CDR3 regions were amplified from genomic DNA using the immunoSEQ Assay, a bias-controlled multiplex PCR. As for how the authors treated the data: The number of nucleated cells in each sample was estimated from the amplification of reference gene primers within the assay. To quantify the absolute abundance of each unique TCRbeta CDR3 rearrangement, sequence reads were collapsed and filtered. For each sample, productive Simpson clonality was calculated by taking the square root of Simpson's diversity index across productive rearrangements. As stored in TCRdb, this immuneACCESS dataset retains in-frame rearrangements with V and J assigned. A fraction of the clones does not appear; measured against another copy, unresolved V genes explain less than half of the discrepancy, and the remainder lacks a known reason. V, J and clone size were drawn from that table, and D and trimming were deduced from the DNA. The sample profile shows roughly 35,000 clones; 81% of them were found once. 29% of the sample belongs to the ten largest clones.

Sequencing was done on a sample of peripheral blood. This TCR came from a man older than 75 with active or convalescent COVID-19. This chain is built from TRBV19 and TRBJ2-1, with 12 junctional bases fitting TRBD2. The DNA sequence is given as TGTGCCAGTAGTCTCAGGGGGTCCTCGGGACTAGCGGGTATCAATGAGCAGTTCTTC. It codes for CASSLRGSSGLAGINEQFF.